What follows is one T cell receptor beta chain and its context. This specimen comes from a study of cytomegalovirus exposure and HLA in healthy donors. The PCR employed 60 Vbeta primers together with 13 Jbeta primers. Only in-frame clones appear in the TCRdb table, and some are missing; sequencing was by immunoSEQ multiplex PCR. The data hold roughly 98,000 clones, with 65% to 85% observed a single time. Germline V gene data show CDR1 as KGHSH and CDR2 as LQKENI. The CDR3 is made up of 14 amino acids. Trimming took 6 bases from V and 2 from J; bases not matched to a gene: 5. The sample comprised PBMCs. The V gene is TRBV18, the J gene TRBJ2-3; 7 bases match TRBD1. The clonotype comes from a woman between 65 and 79 years old in good health and CMV-seropositive. The CDR3 protein is CASSTGTVTDTQYF. For the CDR3, the DNA is TGTGCCAGCTCGACCGGGACAGTCACAGATACGCAGTATTTT. Full variable domain (missing parts from reference TRBV18 and TRBJ2-3): NAGVMQNPRHLVRRRGQEARLRCSPMKGHSHVYWYRQLPEEGLKFMVYLQKENIIDESGMPKERFSAEFPKEGPSILRIQQVVRGDSAAYFCASSTGTVTDTQYFGPGTRLTVL.